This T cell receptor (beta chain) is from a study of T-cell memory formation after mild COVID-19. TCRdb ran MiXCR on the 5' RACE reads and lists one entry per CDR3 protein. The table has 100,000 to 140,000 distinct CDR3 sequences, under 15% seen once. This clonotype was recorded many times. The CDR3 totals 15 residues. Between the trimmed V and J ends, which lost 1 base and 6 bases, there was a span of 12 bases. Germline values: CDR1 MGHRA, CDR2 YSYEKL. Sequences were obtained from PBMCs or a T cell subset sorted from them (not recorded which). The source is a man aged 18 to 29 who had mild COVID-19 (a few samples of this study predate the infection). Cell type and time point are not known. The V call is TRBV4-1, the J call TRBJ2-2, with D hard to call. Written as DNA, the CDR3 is TGCGCCAGCAGCCAAGGGTTCAGGATGCCCGGGGAGCTGTTTTTT. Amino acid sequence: CASSQGFRMPGELFF.